One sample yielded the 16 T cell receptor beta chains listed below, sequenced in a study of blood T cell repertoires in COVID-19. TCRdb's table, derived via immunoSEQ multiplex PCR, lists solely in-frame clones and lacks some. The sample includes 13,000 to 15,000 clones, approximately 83% of them seen just once. Input material: peripheral blood. The receptors were gathered from a human donor in a cohort sampled during active COVID-19.

This rearrangement joins TRBV5-1 to TRBJ2-5, with D perhaps matching TRBD1 (6 bases). Germline CDR1 is SGHRS and CDR2 is YFSETQ. The CDR3 extends over 14 amino acids. With 2 bases removed from V and 3 bases from J, the gap between germline ends came to 11 bases. For the CDR3, the DNA is TGCGCCAGCAGCTTCTTCGGGACAAAAGAGACCCAGTACTTC. Encoded protein: CASSFFGTKETQYF.

The chain couples TRBV19 to TRBJ2-7; D is unclear. CDR1 and CDR2 (germline): LNHDA, SQIVND (reference sequence). V was shortened by 6 bases and J by 0 bases, with 9 bases between the two germline ends. This CDR3 comprises 13 residues. The CDR3 is CASRFSGSYEQYF. For the CDR3, the DNA is TGTGCCAGTAGATTTTCGGGCTCCTACGAGCAGTACTTC.

The chain links TRBV18 to TRBJ2-7, with D possibly TRBD1 on 5 matching bases. Trimming shortened V by 6 bases and J by 3 bases, and 9 bases separated the two germline ends. Germline V gene data show CDR1 as KGHSH and CDR2 as LQKENI. The CDR3 has 12 residues. CDR3 in DNA: TGTGCCAGCTCGTCAGGGTACTACGAGCAGTACTTC. Amino acid sequence: CASSSGYYEQYF.

The chain links TRBV20-1 to TRBJ1-2; no reliable D call. Trimming pared 5 bases from V and 3 bases from J, leaving 4 bases between. The length of the CDR3 is 10 residues. Germline values: CDR1 DFQATT, CDR2 SNEGSKA (reference sequence). CDR3 loop: CSAPYYGYTF. CDR3 DNA sequence: TGCAGTGCTCCATACTATGGCTACACCTTC.

The chain uses TRBV9 and TRBJ1-2; D is unresolved. CDR3 length: 14 amino acids. V was clipped by 1 base and J by 6 bases, with 13 bases between them. The germline CDR1 and CDR2 sequences are SGDLS and YYNGEE. CDR3 loop: CASSVYGRGNGYTF. CDR3 in DNA: TGTGCCAGCAGCGTATATGGCCGGGGTAATGGCTACACCTTC.

This chain joins TRBV9 and TRBJ2-3, with 9 bases identical to TRBD2. The CDR3 totals 16 residues. Germline V gene sequence: CDR1 SGDLS, CDR2 YYNGEE. After removal of 0 bases from V and 1 base from J, the junction contained 3 bases not matched to a gene. CDR3 nucleotide sequence: TGTGCCAGCAGCGTAGGCCCTAGCGGGGGCACAGATACGCAGTATTTT. It codes for CASSVGPSGGTDTQYF.

J is TRBJ1-1 and V is TRBV9, with TRBD1 matching over 10 bases. The CDR3 length is 16 residues. The trim removed 5 bases at V and 2 bases at J, leaving 9 bases unmatched. Germline V gene lookup returns CDR1 SGDLS and CDR2 YYNGEE. The CDR3 region has the DNA TGTGCCAGCAGTAGGGGGACAGGGGCCCTCAACACTGAAGCTTTCTTT. Translation gives CASSRGTGALNTEAFF.

This sequence joins TRBV2 and TRBJ1-6; D may be TRBD1 (6 bases). The CDR3 sequence is 17 residues long. Trimming pared 0 bases from V and 8 bases from J, leaving 17 bases between. The germline gives CDR1 SNHLY, CDR2 FYNNEI. For the CDR3, the DNA is TGTGCCAGCAGTGAAGCGCTTGCGGGGGCACCCTATTCACCCCTCCACTTT. Protein sequence: CASSEALAGAPYSPLHF. Based on the CDR3 plus reference TRBV2 and TRBJ1-6, the full variable domain is EPEVTQTPSHQVTQMGQEVILRCVPISNHLYFYWYRQILGQKVEFLVSFYNNEISEKSEIFDDQFSVERPDGSNFTLKIRSTKLEDSAMYFCASSEALAGAPYSPLHFGNGTRLTVT.

The genes are TRBV2 and TRBJ2-7; the D is unclear. CDR1 and CDR2 from the germline V gene are SNHLY and FYNNEI. V lost 5 bases and J 3 bases, leaving 11 bases between the germline ends. This CDR3 has 13 residues. The CDR3 spells CASSFSEDYEQYF. The CDR3 DNA follows: TGTGCCAGCAGTTTTAGTGAGGACTACGAGCAGTACTTC. The entire variable domain, with the rest obtained from reference TRBV2 and TRBJ2-7, is as follows: EPEVTQTPSHQVTQMGQEVILRCVPISNHLYFYWYRQILGQKVEFLVSFYNNEISEKSEIFDDQFSVERPDGSNFTLKIRSTKLEDSAMYFCASSFSEDYEQYFGPGTRLTVT.

The J gene is TRBJ1-1, the V gene TRBV9; unclear D gene. V dropped 0 bases and J dropped 3 bases, with 12 bases sitting between them. The CDR3 spans 15 residues. Germline V CDR1 and CDR2: SGDLS, YYNGEE. The CDR3, as DNA: TGTGCCAGCAGCGTAGATGCAGGCGGGGACACTGAAGCTTTCTTT. The encoded protein is CASSVDAGGDTEAFF.

This chain links TRBV10-2 with TRBJ2-3; the D gene is possibly TRBD2 (7 bases). Deletions cut 7 bases from V and 4 bases from J, with 18 bases between. The CDR3 length is 15 residues. CDR1 and CDR2 (germline): WSHSY, SAAADI. CDR3: CASIHSMGGPDTQYF. CDR3 nucleotide sequence: TGCGCCAGCATCCACTCGATGGGGGGGCCAGATACGCAGTATTTT.

The chain couples TRBV5-1 to TRBJ1-5; 10 nucleotides line up with TRBD1. The length of the CDR3 is 15 residues. The V segment lost 4 bases and the J segment 2 bases; nucleotides outside the gene matches: 3. Germline lookup yields CDR1 SGHRS and CDR2 YFSETQ. This CDR3 is CASSTGTGGNQPQHF. CDR3 DNA: TGCGCCAGCAGCACCGGGACAGGGGGCAATCAGCCCCAGCATTTT.

V gene TRBV7-9 combines with J gene TRBJ1-1, with 7 bases aligning to TRBD1. This CDR3 spans 15 amino acids. Germline assignment: CDR1 SEHNR and CDR2 FQNEAQ (reference sequence). J gave up 6 bases and V 4 bases, and 11 bases lay outside the gene matches. The CDR3: CASSSQGRGQSEAFF. The CDR3 region has the DNA TGTGCCAGCAGCTCTCAGGGTAGGGGGCAATCTGAAGCTTTCTTT.

This clone was seen a few times. The chain couples TRBV7-2 to TRBJ1-6; D gene unclear. CDR3 length: 16 residues. The ends were cut back, 1 base at V and 6 bases at J, with 13 bases in the middle. The germline gives CDR1 SGHTA, CDR2 FQGNSA. This chain's CDR3 is CASSLEWPSGNSPLHF. Here the CDR3 DNA reads TGTGCCAGCAGCTTAGAGTGGCCATCGGGTAATTCACCCCTCCACTTT.

Regarding this clone: This same CDR3 is encoded by further DNA sequences in the sample. The gene calls are TRBV9 and TRBJ1-5; D is ambiguous. CDR1 and CDR2 from the germline V gene are SGDLS and YYNGEE. Trimming removed 0 bases from V and 5 bases from J, with 6 bases in between. This CDR3 is 13 amino acids long. The CDR3 nucleotides read TGTGCCAGCAGCGTAGGGCCAGATCAGCCCCAGCATTTT. This translates into CASSVGPDQPQHF.

The chain uses TRBV19 and TRBJ1-3; the D is unclear. The CDR3 is 14 amino acids. Germline lookup yields CDR1 LNHDA and CDR2 SQIVND (reference sequence). V was pared by 3 bases and J by 2 bases, with 8 bases between. CDR3 loop: CASSIRGTGNTIYF. The CDR3 DNA reads as TGTGCCAGTAGTATCCGGGGTACTGGAAACACCATATATTTT.